This entry lists 9 T cell receptor beta chains sequenced from one sample in a study of blood T cell repertoires in COVID-19. TCRdb's copy holds only in-frame clones and misses some; the assay was immunoSEQ multiplex PCR. The profile covers about 150,000 clones, with around nine tenths appearing a single time and approximately 2.5% taken by the ten largest. The sequenced sample consisted of peripheral blood. These receptor sequences come from a human donor in a cohort sampled during active COVID-19.

The rearrangement joins TRBV6-5 to TRBJ2-7, with D maybe TRBD2 (5 bases). The V gene lost 5 bases and the J gene lost 5 bases, with 16 bases spanning the gap. The CDR3 spans 14 residues. The germline V gene has CDR1 MNHEY and CDR2 SVGAGI. The CDR3 bases are TGTGCCAGCAGTCACCCCTCCGGGGTCCACGAGCAGTACTTC. This translates into CASSHPSGVHEQYF.

This chain connects TRBV5-1 to TRBJ1-2; no reliable D call. Trimming shortened V by 1 base and J by 5 bases, and 9 bases separated the two germline ends. The CDR3 is 13 residues long. CDR1 is SGHRS and CDR2 is YFSETQ in the germline V gene. In DNA form, the CDR3 reads TGCGCCAGCAGCTTGACACGAGGGTATGGCTACACCTTC. Translation gives CASSLTRGYGYTF.

The V and J genes are TRBV28 and TRBJ1-1, with a weak D call TRBD1 (6 bases). In germline, CDR1 is MDHEN, CDR2 SYDVKM. V shed 3 bases and J shed 3 bases, with 14 bases lying between them. The CDR3 sequence is 15 residues long. CDR3 nucleotides: TGTGCCAGCAGTTTGTGGGGGCGCGGCGACACTGAAGCTTTCTTT. This encodes CASSLWGRGDTEAFF.

This clone has a single count. This chain uses TRBV3-1 (or the pseudogene TRBV3-2) with TRBJ2-1, with 7 bases lining up with TRBD2. Germline V CDR1 and CDR2: LGHDT, YNNKEL (reference sequence). The CDR3 extends over 15 amino acids. Trimming removed 2 bases from V and 7 bases from J; junction bases left unmatched: 8. The CDR3 loop reads CASSQPGLQLNEQFF. CDR3 sequence (DNA): TGTGCCAGCAGCCAACCGGGACTACAGCTTAATGAGCAGTTCTTC.

To note about this clone: The CDR3 does not close with the conserved phenylalanine or tryptophan, likely indicating a read error. The DNA is omitted, as the CDR3 cannot be located on it reliably, and the CDR3 follows TCRdb's listing. The J gene is TRBJ2-3, the V gene TRBV21-1; TRBD2, the D gene given by the table, was not confirmed from the DNA. TRBV21-1 is described as a pseudogene. From its first to its last residue, the CDR3 has 9 amino acids. CDR3 in amino acids: CASSKGTFV.

This clone has a handful of counts. This chain links TRBV6-2 or TRBV6-3 with TRBJ2-6, with a possible D match to TRBD2 (5 bases). The CDR3 covers 17 residues. Germline V gene data show CDR1 as MNHEY and CDR2 as SVGEGT. V dropped 6 bases and J dropped 1 base, with 16 bases sitting between them. DNA of the CDR3: TGTGCCAGCAGCCCGAGATTGGACTTTTCTGGGGCCAACGTCCTGACTTTC. Protein product: CASSPRLDFSGANVLTF.

The chain recombines TRBV5-1 with TRBJ2-5, with D possibly TRBD2 on 6 matching bases. The CDR3 contains 14 residues. Germline V CDR1 and CDR2: SGHRS, YFSETQ. The ends were cut back, 1 base at V and 2 bases at J, with 9 bases in the middle. DNA of the CDR3: TGCGCCAGCAGCTTGATGGCGGGGCAAGAGACCCAGTACTTC. Its protein product is CASSLMAGQETQYF.

This clone was observed a single time. J is TRBJ2-1 and V is TRBV24-1; 7 bases match TRBD2. The CDR3 is 17 residues long. Trimming took 3 bases from V and 7 from J; bases not matched to a gene: 14. Germline V gene lookup returns CDR1 KGHDR and CDR2 SFDVKD. The CDR3 loop is CATSDPMRRGGGNEQFF. Here the CDR3 DNA reads TGTGCCACCAGTGATCCCATGAGGCGCGGGGGAGGTAATGAGCAGTTCTTC.

This clone came up once. V gene TRBV6-5 combines with J gene TRBJ1-5; no clear D gene. The V gene's germline CDR1 is MNHEY and CDR2 SVGAGI. The CDR3 has 13 residues. V lost 7 bases to trimming and J lost 0 bases, with 7 bases between them. Here the CDR3 DNA reads TGTGCCAGCAAGAGAAATAGCAATCAGCCCCAGCATTTT. Encoded protein: CASKRNSNQPQHF.